This TCR beta chain was observed in a study of CD8+CD57+ T cells in acquired aplastic anemia. Whole-study results and caveats: A significant difference in CD8+ Simpson's diversity between patients and controls was not found. Patients and controls shared just under 30 CD8+ CDR3 sequences, highly expressed in patients.

V shed 0 bases and J shed 0 bases, with 3 bases lying between them. The CDR3 is 15 amino acids. Notes on this clonotype: As yet, its antigen is unknown.

Profiling of TCR beta VDJ combinations and CDR3 sequences used genomic DNA as template. MiXCR, run by TCRdb on the reads, gives a single entry per CDR3 protein. The table lists some 220,000 distinct CDR3 sequences, 34% of them singletons. Material: sorted CD4+, CD8+, or CD8+CD57+ T cells (not recorded which) from PBMCs. This clonotype originated in a human donor in good health, serving as a control. The chain has TRBV12-3 or TRBV12-4 and TRBJ2-6; no clear D gene. The chain's CDR3 is CASSLAVSGANVLTF. The DNA of the CDR3 is TGTGCCAGCAGTTTAGCGGTCTCTGGGGCCAACGTCCTGACTTTC.